Described below is a single T cell receptor (beta chain) sequence and its context. Its antigen is not known. The data were taken from a study of T cell repertoires in cytomegalovirus infection. Study-wide context: Recently described HLA-C-restricted plus well-studied HLA-B-restricted CMV epitopes were used. CMV infection and matching HLA type were both indicated by public TCR beta signatures.

Findings and caveats of the study: Cumulative frequency of public TCR beta families picked out carriers of CMV plus the relevant HLA. HLA-C-restricted TCR beta clonotypes specific for CMV led the ex vivo response.

The V and J ends lost 4 bases and 3 bases respectively, with 18 bases between them. The length of the CDR3 is 16 residues. CDR1 and CDR2 (germline): SEHNR, FQNEAQ (reference sequence). From the reads, TCRdb called clonotypes with MiXCR, one entry per CDR3 protein. The repertoire includes approximately 910,000 distinct CDR3 sequences, around 30% of them detected once, and over 12% sits in the top ten. This material consisted of cultured CD8+ T cells from PBMCs, taken from culture after CMV antigen stimulation. The chain employs TRBV7-9 and TRBJ1-1; possibly TRBD1 for D (5 bases). This TCR came from a human donor in good health (CMV status not recorded). Some clones in this sample may be carry-over from other donors' samples. CDR3 in amino acids: CASSWVQRGGDTEAFF. CDR3 nucleotides: TGTGCCAGCAGCTGGGTGCAGAGGGGCGGAGACACTGAAGCTTTCTTT.